The 4 T cell receptor beta chains presented below share a single source sample, sequenced in a study of lymphopenia after photon versus proton radiotherapy (dated by TCRdb to between 2018 and 2020). Libraries were made using the immunoSEQ multiplex PCR assay. The table comes from immuneACCESS by way of TCRdb, which keeps in-frame sequences with V and J called. Part of the clones is missing from these tables; in studies checked, under half for an unresolved V gene and the rest for unknown reasons. This sample gives around 35,000 clones in total; 85% of them show up just once. About 2.9% of the sample is in the top ten clones. The starting material was peripheral blood, obtained from a patient treated with photon-based radiotherapy. All receptors derive from a man aged 50-60 years with gastric cancer.

This chain links TRBV5-5 with TRBJ1-5; 9 nucleotides line up with TRBD1. Germline CDR1 is SGHKS and CDR2 is YYEKEE (reference sequence). The length of the CDR3 is 15 residues. V lost 4 bases to trimming and J lost 2 bases; unmatched junction nucleotides: 4. CDR3 loop: CASSPGQGGNQPQHF. In nucleotides, the CDR3 is TGTGCCAGCAGCCCGGGACAGGGAGGCAATCAGCCCCAGCATTTT. Full variable domain (missing parts from reference TRBV5-5 and TRBJ1-5): DAGVTQSPTHLIKTRGQQVTLRCSPISGHKSVSWYQQVLGQGPQFIFQYYEKEERGRGNFPDRFSARQFPNYSSELNVNALLLGDSALYLCASSPGQGGNQPQHFGDGTRLSIL.

The gene calls are TRBV18 and TRBJ1-1; D is unclear. Trimming removed 5 bases at V and 5 bases at J, with 15 bases between. This CDR3 has 14 residues. Germline lookup yields CDR1 KGHSH and CDR2 LQKENI. The CDR3 here is CASSVIQRGTEAFF. DNA for the CDR3: TGTGCCAGCTCAGTGATCCAAAGAGGGACTGAAGCTTTCTTT. Looking up the rest from reference TRBV18 and TRBJ1-1 gives the full variable domain: NAGVMQNPRHLVRRRGQEARLRCSPMKGHSHVYWYRQLPEEGLKFMVYLQKENIIDESGMPKERFSAEFPKEGPSILRIQQVVRGDSAAYFCASSVIQRGTEAFFGQGTRLTVV.

The rearrangement uses TRBV19 and TRBJ1-1, with D possibly matching TRBD1 (6 bases). V was cut by 4 bases and J by 1 base, with 7 bases left in between. Germline V CDR1 and CDR2: LNHDA, SQIVND (reference sequence). The CDR3 runs to 13 residues. CDR3 region: CASSRTENTEAFF. CDR3 nucleotides: TGTGCCAGTAGTAGGACAGAGAACACTGAAGCTTTCTTT. The entire variable domain, with the rest obtained from reference TRBV19 and TRBJ1-1, is as follows: DGGITQSPKYLFRKEGQNVTLSCEQNLNHDAMYWYRQDPGQGLRLIYYSQIVNDFQKGDIAEGYSVSREKKESFPLTVTSAQKNPTAFYLCASSRTENTEAFFGQGTRLTVV.

The gene calls are TRBV14 and TRBJ2-7, with 9 bases identical to TRBD1. This CDR3 spans 14 amino acids. V shed 5 bases and J 6 bases; nucleotides not matched to a gene: 8. CDR1 and CDR2 (germline): SGHDN, FVKESK. For the CDR3, the DNA is TGTGCCAGCAGCTCACGGGACAGGGTCGGCGAGCAGTACTTC. It translates to CASSSRDRVGEQYF.